This T cell receptor (beta chain) stems from a study of OX40 agonist ivuxolimab in advanced cancers. Study-wide points: The specificity for antigen of the expanded peripheral T cells was not determined.

On this clone: Antigen: not known.

The CDR3 sequence is 14 residues long. Trimming left V 3 bases short and J 0 bases short, with 8 bases between. Germline loops: CDR1 KGHSH, CDR2 LQKENI. Profiled with immunoSEQ multiplex PCR; TCRdb holds only in-frame clones, not every one. The sample shows roughly 32,000 clones, roughly 80% of them seen only once. The sequence came from an adult with an advanced solid tumor such as melanoma, head and neck, liver or kidney cancer. The chain recombines TRBV18 with TRBJ2-5; no reliable D call. The starting material was CD4+ or CD8+ T cells sorted from blood, obtained in a trial of the OX40 agonist ivuxolimab. DNA for the CDR3: TGTGCCAGCTCACCGAGGAGAAACCAAGAGACCCAGTACTTC. Amino acids: CASSPRRNQETQYF.